These 28 T cell receptor beta chains originate from one sample sequenced in a study of shared clonotypes between healthy human individuals. The table came from immunoSEQ multiplex PCR; TCRdb's copy has only in-frame clones and leaves some out. This table holds 2 million to 3 million clones, approximately 90% found once. The sequenced material came from naive CD4+ T cells sorted from blood. Subset defined: CD45RA+ positively selected. The receptors derive from a man between 18 and 29 years old in good health.

This clone was counted a single time. Other nucleotide sequences from this sample produce the same CDR3. This sequence joins TRBV30 and TRBJ2-3; tentatively, D is TRBD1 (5 bases). CDR1 GTSNPN and CDR2 SVGIG come from the germline V gene (reference sequence). This CDR3 has 14 residues. The V end lost 2 bases, the J end lost 0 bases, and 9 bases lay between the germline ends. The CDR3 nucleotides read TGTGCCTGGAGTCGTGGGGCCAGCACAGATACGCAGTATTTT. It codes for CAWSRGASTDTQYF. The full variable domain, in which reference TRBV30 and TRBJ2-3 provide the parts outside the CDR3, is SQTIHQWPATLVQPVGSPLSLECTVEGTSNPNLYWYRQAAGRGLQLLFYSVGIGQISSEVPQNLSASRPQDRQFILSSKKLLLSDSGFYLCAWSRGASTDTQYFGPGTRLTVL.

In its sample, this clone was seen once. The same CDR3 arises from other DNA sequences in this sample as well. This rearrangement joins TRBV28 to TRBJ1-5; D gene unclear. The V and J ends lost 2 bases and 6 bases respectively, with 5 bases between them. Germline CDR1 and CDR2: MDHEN and SYDVKM. This CDR3 contains 12 residues. CDR3 region: CASSLLGQPQHF. CDR3 nucleotides: TGTGCCAGCAGTTTACTGGGTCAGCCCCAGCATTTT.

The V gene is TRBV2, the J gene TRBJ2-1, with TRBD1 identical over 7 bases. V gave up 11 bases and J gave up 5 bases; unmatched junction bases: 6. Per the germline V gene, CDR1 is SNHLY and CDR2 is FYNNEI. CDR3 size: 12 residues. CDR3: CAPGTDNNEQFF. DNA of the CDR3: TGTGCCCCCGGGACAGATAACAATGAGCAGTTCTTC.

CDR3 sequence reads: CASSDLAGYTGELFF. Here the CDR3 DNA reads TGTGCCAGCAGCGACCTAGCGGGGTATACCGGGGAGCTGTTTTTT. V and J are TRBV9 and TRBJ2-2; 9 bases are shared with TRBD2. Germline CDR1 is SGDLS and CDR2 is YYNGEE. With V trimmed by 3 bases and J by 5 bases, 5 bases remained unmatched. This CDR3 comprises 15 residues. Full variable domain (outside the CDR3, taken from reference TRBV9 and TRBJ2-2): DSGVTQTPKHLITATGQRVTLRCSPRSGDLSVYWYQQSLDQGLQFLIQYYNGEERAKGNILERFSAQQFPDLHSELNLSSLELGDSALYFCASSDLAGYTGELFFGEGSRLTVL.

This sequence joins TRBV13 and TRBJ2-5; TRBD2 is a possible D gene (6 bases). The CDR3 has 17 residues. V lost 8 bases and J lost 2, with 24 bases in between. Per the germline V gene, CDR1 is PRHDT and CDR2 is FYEKMQ (reference sequence). CDR3 residues: CASSRRGQRRIQETQYF. CDR3 nucleotide sequence: TGTGCCAGCTCCCGGCGGGGCCAGCGAAGGATTCAAGAGACCCAGTACTTC.

The rearrangement joins TRBV19 to TRBJ2-1; D unclear. The germline gives CDR1 LNHDA, CDR2 SQIVND (reference sequence). CDR3 length: 15 amino acids. The V and J ends lost 9 bases and 0 bases respectively, with 15 bases between them. The CDR3 region is CASSPGHSSYNEQFF. CDR3 in DNA: TGTGCCAGCTCACCCGGGCACAGCTCCTACAATGAGCAGTTCTTC.

Remarks on this clone: Other nucleotide sequences from this sample produce the same CDR3. The CDR3 sequence: CASSSSGSSYEQYF. CDR3 nucleotides: TGTGCCAGCAGTAGCTCGGGGAGCTCCTACGAGCAGTACTTC. This chain uses TRBV6-5 with TRBJ2-7, with a tentative D call TRBD2 (5 bases). The CDR3 covers 14 residues. V gave up 5 bases and J gave up 0 bases, with 11 bases separating them. In germline, CDR1 is MNHEY, CDR2 SVGAGI.

V is TRBV21-1 and J is TRBJ2-3; the table's D call TRBD1 went unverified against the DNA. TRBV21-1 is reported as a pseudogene. The CDR3 has 16 amino acids. In DNA form, the CDR3 reads TGTGCCAGCAGCAAAGTAAACAGGGACCACACAGATACGCAGTATTTT. Its protein is CASSKVNRDHTDTQYF.

CDR3 sequence: CASSDRVSRNSPLHF. The CDR3 DNA reads as TGTGCCAGCAGTGACCGGGTTTCCCGGAATTCACCCCTCCACTTT. This rearrangement joins TRBV2 to TRBJ1-6; no clear D gene. The CDR3 totals 15 residues. The germline V gene encodes CDR1 SNHLY and CDR2 FYNNEI. The ends were cut back, 3 bases at V and 7 bases at J, with 13 bases in the middle. The full variable domain, rest sourced from reference TRBV2 and TRBJ1-6, is EPEVTQTPSHQVTQMGQEVILRCVPISNHLYFYWYRQILGQKVEFLVSFYNNEISEKSEIFDDQFSVERPDGSNFTLKIRSTKLEDSAMYFCASSDRVSRNSPLHFGNGTRLTVT.

The V gene is TRBV6-5, the J gene TRBJ1-2; D unclear. Germline V CDR1 and CDR2: MNHEY, SVGAGI. Trimming left V 0 bases short and J 4 bases short, with 12 bases between. The length of the CDR3 is 15 residues. CDR3 loop: CASSYSSKGGYGYTF. The CDR3 coding sequence is TGTGCCAGCAGTTACTCGAGTAAGGGTGGCTATGGCTACACCTTC.

The genes are TRBV18 and TRBJ2-7; D is perhaps TRBD2 (6 bases). There are 15 residues in the CDR3. Trimming left V 3 bases short and J 0 bases short, with 12 bases between. Per the germline V gene, CDR1 is KGHSH and CDR2 is LQKENI. CDR3 loop: CASSPGTASSYEQYF. The DNA of the CDR3 is TGTGCCAGCTCACCCGGGACTGCCAGCTCCTACGAGCAGTACTTC.

This chain links TRBV19 with TRBJ2-2, with TRBD1 matching over 8 bases. The trim removed 7 bases at V and 5 bases at J, leaving 6 bases unmatched. The CDR3 runs 14 residues. Per germline, CDR1 LNHDA and CDR2 SQIVND (reference sequence). In nucleotides, the CDR3 is TGTGCCAGTAAAGGACAGGGAGATACCGGGGAGCTGTTTTTT. Amino acid sequence: CASKGQGDTGELFF. Full variable domain (rest looked up from reference TRBV19 and TRBJ2-2): DGGITQSPKYLFRKEGQNVTLSCEQNLNHDAMYWYRQDPGQGLRLIYYSQIVNDFQKGDIAEGYSVSREKKESFPLTVTSAQKNPTAFYLCASKGQGDTGELFFGEGSRLTVL.

The chain combines TRBV28 with TRBJ1-5; possibly TRBD1 for D (5 bases). Germline CDR1 and CDR2: MDHEN and SYDVKM. Trimming took off 3 bases at V and 8 bases at J, with 14 bases between the two ends. The CDR3 has 14 amino acids. The CDR3 nucleotides are TGTGCCAGCAGTTTGGGACGGCGGAGTGAGCCCCAGCATTTT. Encoded protein: CASSLGRRSEPQHF.

V gene TRBV11-2 combines with J gene TRBJ2-1; TRBD2 agrees at 7 bases. In germline, CDR1 is SGHAT, CDR2 FQNNGV. V lost 5 bases, J lost 3 bases, and 19 bases stayed unmatched. CDR3 size: 19 residues. CDR3: CASSRGTRGWREHYNEQFF. For the CDR3, the DNA is TGTGCCAGCAGCCGAGGTACTCGGGGGTGGCGGGAGCACTACAATGAGCAGTTCTTC.

The chain is built from TRBV30 and TRBJ1-2; D gene uncertain. Germline assignment: CDR1 GTSNPN and CDR2 SVGIG (reference sequence). V was pared by 4 bases and J by 4 bases, with 19 bases between. This CDR3 is built from 15 residues. CDR3: CAWTLTRRKTYGYTF. The CDR3 region has the DNA TGTGCCTGGACTTTAACGCGTAGAAAGACCTATGGCTACACCTTC.

J is TRBJ2-3 and V is TRBV5-5; the match to TRBD1 covers 8 bases. Trimming cost V 1 base and J 3 bases; bases outside gene matches: 7. The CDR3 length is 16 residues. CDR1 is SGHKS, CDR2 YYEKEE, per germline (reference sequence). The CDR3 is CASSLTGGGRTDTQYF. In DNA, the CDR3 is TGTGCCAGCAGCTTGACAGGGGGTGGACGGACAGATACGCAGTATTTT.

The V call is TRBV18, the J call TRBJ2-7, with 11 nucleotides matching TRBD1. The germline gives CDR1 KGHSH, CDR2 LQKENI. V dropped 5 bases and J dropped 5; count of bases not matched to a gene: 2. The CDR3 sequence is 13 residues long. The CDR3 bases are TGTGCCAGCTCAAGGACAGGGGGCAACGAGCAGTACTTC. It yields the protein CASSRTGGNEQYF.

The V and J genes are TRBV18 and TRBJ2-1; 12 nucleotides line up with TRBD2. Trimming at V came to 6 bases and at J to 9 bases, leaving 12 bases not matched to a gene. This CDR3 contains 16 residues. Per germline, CDR1 KGHSH and CDR2 LQKENI. The CDR3 DNA is TGTGCCAGCTCTTGGACTAGCGGGACTTCCATCGGTGAGCAGTTCTTC. This encodes CASSWTSGTSIGEQFF.

The chain uses TRBV7-9 and TRBJ1-1, with D possibly TRBD1 on 6 matching bases. The V end was cut by 10 bases, the J end by 2 bases, with 17 bases between. Looked up from germline, CDR1 is SEHNR and CDR2 is FQNEAQ (reference sequence). The CDR3 spans 14 residues. The DNA for the CDR3 is TGTGCCACGGATGTAGGGGGGACAAACACTGAAGCTTTCTTT. Amino acids: CATDVGGTNTEAFF.

Comment on this clone: Other DNA sequences within the sample encode an identical CDR3. Here the CDR3 DNA reads TGCGCCAGCAGCCAAGAAGTGGGCTCTGGAAACACCATATATTTT. Its protein product is CASSQEVGSGNTIYF. The rearrangement joins TRBV4-3 to TRBJ1-3; D unresolved. Germline lookup yields CDR1 LGHNA and CDR2 YSLEER. The germline V and J ends were trimmed by 0 bases and 0 bases, with 6 bases remaining between them. This CDR3 contains 15 residues.

The chain couples TRBV28 to TRBJ1-4, with D unclear. Germline CDR1 and CDR2: MDHEN and SYDVKM. The CDR3 is made up of 16 amino acids. V shed 2 bases and J shed 5 bases, with 15 bases lying between them. CDR3 amino acids: CASSLLPKGSNEKLFF. CDR3 nucleotides: TGTGCCAGCAGTTTACTCCCAAAGGGTTCAAATGAAAAACTGTTTTTT.

V gene TRBV19 combines with J gene TRBJ2-1, with 7 bases lining up with TRBD1. This CDR3 has 15 residues. Germline V gene data show CDR1 as LNHDA and CDR2 as SQIVND (reference sequence). The V gene end was trimmed by 6 bases and the J gene end by 4 bases; junction bases not matched to a gene: 9. The DNA of the CDR3 is TGTGCCAGTAGGAGGTCGGGACAGACTTACAATGAGCAGTTCTTC. This encodes CASRRSGQTYNEQFF.

V and J are TRBV5-4 and TRBJ2-7; 7 bases match TRBD1. This CDR3 has 16 residues. Germline trimming cut 3 bases from V and 5 bases from J; bases unmatched to any gene: 14. Germline CDR1 and CDR2: SGHNT and YYREEE (reference sequence). The CDR3 region is CASSSYPKGARHEQYF. The CDR3 nucleotides read TGTGCCAGCAGCTCATACCCCAAGGGGGCAAGGCACGAGCAGTACTTC.

The gene calls are TRBV13 and TRBJ2-7, with TRBD2 identical over 12 bases. Germline V gene lookup returns CDR1 PRHDT and CDR2 FYEKMQ (reference sequence). This CDR3 is 17 amino acids long. With 3 bases clipped from V and 0 bases from J, the junction kept 6 bases outside the gene matches. CDR3 sequence (DNA): TGTGCCAGCAGCTTTTTCCAACTAGCGGGGGGCTCCTACGAGCAGTACTTC. Encoded protein: CASSFFQLAGGSYEQYF.

The chain combines TRBV27 with TRBJ2-7; 12 bases are shared with TRBD2. Germline lookup yields CDR1 MNHEY and CDR2 SMNVEV (reference sequence). Trimming removed 9 bases from V and 7 bases from J; junction bases left unmatched: 13. The CDR3 loop spans 15 amino acids. Here the CDR3 reads CASSVLAGGPKEQYF. CDR3 sequence (DNA): TGTGCCAGTAGCGTTCTAGCGGGAGGGCCGAAGGAGCAGTACTTC.

This clone was observed a single time. The V gene is TRBV5-1, the J gene TRBJ2-1, with 10 bases matching TRBD1. The CDR3 spans 15 residues. Germline CDR1 is SGHRS and CDR2 is YFSETQ. J lost 5 bases, V lost 4 bases, and 6 bases had no gene match. CDR3 protein: CASSGRQGAHNEQFF. CDR3 sequence (DNA): TGCGCCAGCAGCGGGAGACAGGGGGCCCACAATGAGCAGTTCTTC.

The CDR3: CASSIAQGGHQPQHF. The CDR3 nucleotides read TGTGCCAGTAGTATAGCACAGGGGGGACATCAGCCCCAGCATTTT. The genes are TRBV19 and TRBJ1-5; 8 positions match TRBD1. The junction had 4 bases not matched to a gene; V was cut back by 1 base and J by 5 bases. Germline assignment: CDR1 LNHDA and CDR2 SQIVND (reference sequence). The CDR3 has 15 residues.

The V gene is TRBV6-5, the J gene TRBJ2-2; TRBD1 agrees at 7 bases. This CDR3 spans 16 amino acids. V lost 3 bases to trimming and J lost 1 base; unmatched junction nucleotides: 5. Germline-derived CDR1 and CDR2 are MNHEY and SVGAGI. The CDR3 region is CASSYDGTENTGELFF. For the CDR3, the DNA is TGTGCCAGCAGTTATGACGGGACAGAGAACACCGGGGAGCTGTTTTTT.